The present TCR beta chain was sequenced within a study of long-term antiretroviral therapy in people with HIV (dated by TCRdb to 2022 to 2024). The study in broad terms: Collection of the earliest samples took place about a decade ahead of the 2015 WHO recommendation for immediate ART, at a time when ART was typically delayed until CD4 counts fell. A retrospective serial study tested whether ART initiation and durable HIV suppression were associated with changes in peripheral blood TRB repertoire composition and diversity. A total of around 190 cryopreserved PBMC samples came from roughly 30 adults with confirmed HIV infection and were collected serially over a mean of approximately six years (range 1-12). About 35% of the 30 participants with HIV were female. No cross-contamination during QIAcube processing was shown when test extractions of a monoclonal T-cell line were performed alongside some 33 polyclonal samples.

Worth noting for this clone: The specificity of this receptor is unknown. No much larger clone exists at a distance of one base, and base qualities are not known.

The research as a whole found: Narrower CDR3 length ranges were observed in HIV repertoires than in controls, and an antigen-experienced repertoire with only a slight naive shift after ART was suggested by the network structure. Because cell numbers in pre-ART samples were limited, unsorted PBMC were profiled instead of sorted CD4+ and CD8+ T cells. Limited PBMC availability meant only the TCR beta chain was sequenced, without alpha chain pairing. Inferences about post-ART repertoire changes were limited because no data were available on ART adherence, viral resistance or therapy changes. The samples span the years 2004 to 2017, and the ART regimens used may be less effective than current regimens. Expanded TRB clones identified before ART initiation dominated the repertoire across all time points, though the dominance fluctuated and decreased in many PLHIV after ART. Starting ART was linked to a significant rise in TRB diversity, yet even after long-term ART the diversity remained significantly lower than in transplant donor controls.

The germline V gene supplies CDR1 MNHEY and CDR2 SVGAGI. From its cysteine to its phenylalanine, the CDR3 spans 13 amino acids. The DNA shown is the 39-base CDR3, in frame from base 1. At the junction V is shortened by 4 bases and J by 5 bases; bases outside the gene matches: 4. Inclusion was restricted to participants for whom at least one PBMC sample before ART initiation and at least two post-ART samples were available. Every participant with HIV received treatment in the United States of America. Before DNA extraction, cryopreserved samples of about 1-10 million PBMC were thawed and washed. At the time of the earliest PBMC sample, participants with HIV were aged between about 20 and 54 years. PBMC samples were contributed by each participant from 1-4 timepoints before ART initiation and 2-8 timepoints after ART initiation, with a median of 7 samples. Serial HIV viral load, CD4+ T-cell count, ART history and demographic data were obtained for every participant. Using a Qiagen kit on a QIAcube, genomic DNA was extracted from unsorted PBMC, with samples processed in batches of 12.

The immunoSEQ hsTCRB v3.0 assay was used at survey level resolution to sequence the TRB variable region. TRB sequencing targeted a depth of about 35,000-50,000 T-cell genomes per sample. Pooled TRB libraries were sequenced on an Illumina MiSeq with a v3 150-cycle kit. In the original analysis: Analysis of repertoires was carried out in R inside a reproducible Nextflow workflow spanning QC, data transformation and analysis. LymphoSeq2, an R package for exploring AIRR-Seq data, was used to implement custom analyses. A handful of samples yielding fewer than 5000 total TRB sequences were excluded, leaving 188 analyzed HIV repertoires. Among the 190 or so HIV repertoires that were kept, under 60 were collected before ART initiation and 120 to 140 were collected after ART initiation. Repertoires were downsampled to 5000 TRB nucleotide sequences, with summary statistics averaged over 100 downsampling iterations. Only TRB sequences with CDR3 regions of at least seven amino acids were retained for analysis. A Shannon entropy-derived clonality score and the Gini coefficient were used to measure diversity. In the repertoire networks, any two of the top 5000 CDR3 amino acid sequences were linked whenever the two sequences differed by an edit distance of one. GLIPH2 predicted antigen specificity groups and MHC restriction for TRB CDR3 amino acid sequences. CDR3 amino acid sequences were matched against VDJdb and McPAS-TCR to flag known CMV, EBV, HIV or tissue antigen associations. Pre-ART, post-ART and control groups were compared with Wilcoxon signed-rank tests and Holm-Bonferroni correction. TCRdb carries this immuneACCESS record with in-frame sequences only. Its versions omit some clonotypes, under half of them owing to an unresolved V gene in the studies checked, with the rest unexplained. That table is the source of V, J and clone size, and D and trimming were worked out from the DNA. Recorded for this sample are 20,000 to 25,000 clones; around 76% of them occurred a single time. Of the sample, 9.5% to 15% falls within the top ten clones.

This sequence uses TRBV6-5 and TRBJ1-1, with 7 middle bases fitting TRBD1. The sequence was obtained from a middle-aged woman with HIV. The sequencing here drew on unsorted PBMCs, taken around 1.7 years before starting antiretroviral therapy. The CDR3 has the sequence CASSSNRGTEAFF. The nucleotide sequence is TGTGCCAGCAGTTCGAACAGGGGTACTGAAGCTTTCTTT.